A selection of T cell receptor beta chains follows, all from one sample in a study of T cells in Graves' hyperthyroidism and ophthalmopathy. TCRdb passed the multiplex PCR reads through MiXCR, listing each CDR3 protein once. The sample has about 500,000 distinct CDR3 sequences, 16% seen once. The sequenced material came from blood. Receptors originate from a woman younger than 30 with Graves' hyperthyroidism. CDR3s include the opening cysteine and the closing phenylalanine or tryptophan. D genes are given only for firm matches. Only some rows state a clone size, as once, few, many or a class for expanded clones.

size	D	J	V	DNA	CDR3
many	NA	TRBJ2-7	TRBV6-2/TRBV6-3	TGTGCCAGCAGTTACTCCCGGGACGGCACCTCCTACGAGCAGTACTTC	CASSYSRDGTSYEQYF
NA	NA	TRBJ2-7	TRBV6-2/TRBV6-3	TGTGCCAGCAGTTACTCGACCACGGACCACCCCAGGGGCTACGAGCAGTACTTC	CASSYSTTDHPRGYEQYF
many	NA	TRBJ1-4	TRBV20-1	TGCAGTGCTCCTTCGGACGGAATTAATGAAAAACTGTTTTTT	CSAPSDGINEKLFF
few	NA	TRBJ2-5	TRBV7-9	TGTGCCAGCAGACATACAGGGGGGGAAGAGACCCAGTACTTC	CASRHTGGEETQYF
many	NA	TRBJ2-7	TRBV7-2	TGTGCCAGCAGCTTAGGATGGGGCTACGAGCAGTACTTC	CASSLGWGYEQYF
NA	NA	TRBJ2-6	TRBV18	TGTGCCAGCTCACCGCGACAGGGAGGATTCTCCTCTGGGGCCAACGTCCTGACTTTC	CASSPRQGGFSSGANVLTF
many	TRBD2	TRBJ2-1	TRBV20-1	TGCAGTGCCTCGGGACTAGCGGGAGGGGGTACCTACAATGAGCAGTTCTTC	CSASGLAGGGTYNEQFF
many	TRBD2	TRBJ2-7	TRBV28	TGTGCCAGCAATCTTAGCGGGAGCAGATACGAGCAGTACTTC	CASNLSGSRYEQYF
NA	NA	TRBJ1-3	TRBV11-3	TGTGCCAGCAGCTTAGAATTGGGCTCTGGAAACACCATATATTTT	CASSLELGSGNTIYF
many	TRBD1	TRBJ2-1	TRBV5-1	TGCGCCAGCAGCTTATCCGGGACAGGGAAAAACAATGAGCAGTTCTTC	CASSLSGTGKNNEQFF
NA	TRBD2	TRBJ2-5	TRBV7-2	TGCGCCAGCAGCCAAGATAGACTAGCGGGGGGGGAGACCCAGTACTTC	CASSQDRLAGGETQYF
few	TRBD1	TRBJ1-2	TRBV12-3/TRBV12-4	TGTGCCAGCAGTTACCCGGGAAGACAGGGGGCTGGCTACACCTTC	CASSYPGRQGAGYTF
NA	NA	TRBJ2-3	TRBV6-1	TGTGCCAGCAGCCGAGTCTTAAGCACAGATACGCAGTATTTT	CASSRVLSTDTQYF
many	TRBD1	TRBJ1-1	TRBV11-2	TGTGCCAGCAGCTCGATACAAAGGGGACAGGGGAACACTGAAGCTTTCTTT	CASSSIQRGQGNTEAFF
many	NA	TRBJ2-5	TRBV5-5	TGTGCCAGCAGCTTGGAACAGGGGAGGGGAGAGACCCAGTACTTC	CASSLEQGRGETQYF
NA	TRBD2	TRBJ2-1	TRBV20-1	TGCAGTGCTAGAGTGAAAGCGGGAGCCCTGAATGAGCAGTTCTTC	CSARVKAGALNEQFF
NA	NA	TRBJ1-2	TRBV15	TGTGCCACCAGCAGAGTGAGAGGGGCCTATGGCTACACCTTC	CATSRVRGAYGYTF
many	NA	TRBJ1-5	TRBV20-1	TGCAGTGCTGTTCGGCCCAATCAGCCCCAGCATTTT	CSAVRPNQPQHF
NA	TRBD1	TRBJ1-2	TRBV6-2/TRBV6-3	TGTGCCAGCAGTTACCTTCGGACAGGGGGCTCCTATGGCTACACCTTC	CASSYLRTGGSYGYTF
NA	TRBD2	TRBJ2-2	TRBV7-6	TGTGCCAGCGGACTAGCGGGAGATACCGGGGAGCTGTTTTTT	CASGLAGDTGELFF
many	TRBD2	TRBJ2-3	TRBV11-3	TGTGCCAGCATCCGTGTCAGCGGGAGGTCCCTCACAGATACGCAGTATTTT	CASIRVSGRSLTDTQYF
many	TRBD2	TRBJ2-1	TRBV12-3/TRBV12-4	TGTGCCAGCAGTAACGGGGTAGTAGCGGGATTTTACAATGAGCAGTTCTTC	CASSNGVVAGFYNEQFF
NA	NA	TRBJ2-3	TRBV18	TGTGCCAGCTCACCTGATATTCCGGGGCTCAGCACAGATACGCAGTATTTT	CASSPDIPGLSTDTQYF
few	NA	TRBJ1-2	TRBV2	TGTGCCAGCAGTGAAAGGGGCAGAGGACTGGATGGCTACACCTTC	CASSERGRGLDGYTF
many	TRBD1	TRBJ1-4	TRBV7-9	TGTGCCAGCAGCTTAGTGGGACAGGGGGATGAAAAACTGTTTTTT	CASSLVGQGDEKLFF
NA	NA	TRBJ2-7	TRBV19	TGTGCCAGTAGTATCAGTCGGAGCTCCTACGAGCAGTACTTC	CASSISRSSYEQYF
few	TRBD2	TRBJ2-1	TRBV7-8	TGTGCCAGCAGCCGGGGGGCGGGAGGTGGAAATGAGCAGTTCTTC	CASSRGAGGGNEQFF
many	NA	TRBJ1-6	TRBV12-3/TRBV12-4	TGTGCCAGCAGTCAGGTGGTTGGAGGTAATTCACCCCTCCACTTT	CASSQVVGGNSPLHF
many	TRBD2	TRBJ2-2	TRBV2	TGTGCCAGCAGTGAAAAGCGGGGGCGGAACACCGGGGAGCTGTTTTTT	CASSEKRGRNTGELFF
NA	NA	TRBJ2-3	TRBV12-3/TRBV12-4	TGTGCCAGCAGTCCCCGTTGGGCCGCCCACGAGTATTTT	CASSPRWAAHEYF
NA	NA	TRBJ1-2	TRBV7-2	TGTGCCAGCAGCGTCAACATAATTGCTAACTATGGCTACACCTTC	CASSVNIIANYGYTF
many	NA	TRBJ2-5	TRBV3-1	TGTGCCAGCAGCCAGCATGGGGGGCGCCGAGAGACCCAGTACTTC	CASSQHGGRRETQYF
few	TRBD1	TRBJ1-2	TRBV5-1	TGCGCCAGCAGCCGAAAGGGACAGACCTCCGGGGCTAACTATGGCTACACCTTC	CASSRKGQTSGANYGYTF
few	NA	TRBJ2-2	TRBV20-1	TGCAGTGCTAGAGATCCGACTGGCAACACCGGGGAGCTGTTTTTT	CSARDPTGNTGELFF
many	NA	TRBJ2-1	TRBV29-1	TGCAGCGTTGAAGGGTCGGTTGATGAGCAGTTCTTC	CSVEGSVDEQFF
few	NA	TRBJ2-1	TRBV24-1	TGTGCCACCAGTGATTTACGGGGACGCTACAATGAGCAGTTCTTC	CATSDLRGRYNEQFF
NA	TRBD1	TRBJ1-5	TRBV20-1	TGCAGTGCTAGCCCACAGGGGGCGCGGGGCAATCAGCCCCAGCATTTT	CSASPQGARGNQPQHF